This T cell receptor (beta chain) was recovered during a study of T cells in Graves' hyperthyroidism and ophthalmopathy. Uncontrolled infection, other autoimmune disease, pregnancy or lactation excluded patients. Diagnosis relied on clinical symptoms, serum thyroxine and TRAb, thyroid ultrasound and orbital computed tomography. TCR beta CDR3 region amplification was performed from RNA transcripts. HTBI primers were used for first-round RT-PCR of the TCR CDR3. In TCRdb, the multiplex PCR reads were re-called with MiXCR into one record per CDR3 protein. The table has around 720,000 distinct CDR3 sequences, roughly a third seen once. This clonotype was picked up a small number of times. No antigen is known for it. Points from the study as a whole: Expanded thyroid clonotypes (above 0.001) were mostly also found in blood. The model identified upcoming ophthalmopathy a median around 7.1 months ahead of onset.

The V and J ends lost 6 bases and 3 bases, in that order; junction bases with no gene match: 6. CDR3 length: 13 amino acids. Germline V gene data show CDR1 as DFQATT and CDR2 as SNEGSKA (reference sequence). V is TRBV20-1 and J is TRBJ2-5; 8 bases map to TRBD2. The sequencing sample was made of blood. This clonotype originated in a woman between 35 and 50 years old with Graves' hyperthyroidism. The CDR3 reads CSAGIAGKETQYF. The CDR3 bases are TGCAGTGCGGGGATAGCGGGGAAAGAGACCCAGTACTTC.